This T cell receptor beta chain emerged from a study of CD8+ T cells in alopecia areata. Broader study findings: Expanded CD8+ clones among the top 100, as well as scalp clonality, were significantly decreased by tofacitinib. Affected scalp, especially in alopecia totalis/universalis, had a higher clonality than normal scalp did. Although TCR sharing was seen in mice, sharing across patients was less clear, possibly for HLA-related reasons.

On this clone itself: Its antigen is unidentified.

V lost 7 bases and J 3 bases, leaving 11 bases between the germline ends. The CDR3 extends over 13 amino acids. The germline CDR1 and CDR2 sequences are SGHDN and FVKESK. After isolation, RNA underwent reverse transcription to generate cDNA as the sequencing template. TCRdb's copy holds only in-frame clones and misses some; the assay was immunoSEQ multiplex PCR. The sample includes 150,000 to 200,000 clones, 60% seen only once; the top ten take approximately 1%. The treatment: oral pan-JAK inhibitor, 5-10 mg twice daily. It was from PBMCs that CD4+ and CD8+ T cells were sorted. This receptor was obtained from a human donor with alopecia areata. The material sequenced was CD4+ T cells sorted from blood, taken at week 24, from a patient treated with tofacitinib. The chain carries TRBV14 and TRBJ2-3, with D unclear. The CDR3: CASMLTGTDTQYF. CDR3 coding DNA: TGTGCCAGCATGCTCACCGGGACAGATACGCAGTATTTT.